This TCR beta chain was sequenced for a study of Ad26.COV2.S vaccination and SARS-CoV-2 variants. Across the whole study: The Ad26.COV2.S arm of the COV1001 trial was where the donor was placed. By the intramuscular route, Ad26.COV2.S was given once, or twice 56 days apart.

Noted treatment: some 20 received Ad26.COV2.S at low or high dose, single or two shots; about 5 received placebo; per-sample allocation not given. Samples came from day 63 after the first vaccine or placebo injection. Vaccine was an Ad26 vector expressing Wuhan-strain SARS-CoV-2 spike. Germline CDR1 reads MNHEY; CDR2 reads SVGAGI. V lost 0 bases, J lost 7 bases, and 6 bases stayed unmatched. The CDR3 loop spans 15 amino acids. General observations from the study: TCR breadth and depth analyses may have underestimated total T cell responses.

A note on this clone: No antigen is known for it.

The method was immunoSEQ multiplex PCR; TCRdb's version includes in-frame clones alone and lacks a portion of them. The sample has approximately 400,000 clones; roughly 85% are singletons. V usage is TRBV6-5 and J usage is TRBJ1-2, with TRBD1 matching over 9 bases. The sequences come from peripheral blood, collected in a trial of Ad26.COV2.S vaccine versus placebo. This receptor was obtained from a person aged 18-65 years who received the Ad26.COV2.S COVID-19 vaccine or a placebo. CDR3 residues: CASSYSKQGASGYTF. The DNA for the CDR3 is TGTGCCAGCAGTTACTCGAAACAGGGGGCCTCTGGCTACACCTTC.